Presented here are 25 T cell receptor beta chains from one specimen sequenced in a study of shared clonotypes between healthy human individuals. Generated by immunoSEQ multiplex PCR, the TCRdb table keeps only in-frame clones and is missing some. The sample includes a few hundred thousand clones, about 74% of them seen just once. Material for sequencing was memory CD4+ T cells sorted from blood. Specified subset: CD45RA-negative fraction. These receptors were collected from a man aged 30-40 years in good health.

The sample holds a few counts of this clone. DNA of the CDR3: TGTGCCAGCTCACCGAAAGGCCCGGACGAGCAGTACTTC. It translates to CASSPKGPDEQYF. The rearrangement links TRBV18 to TRBJ2-7; D is unresolved. Trimming cost V 3 bases and J 5 bases, with 11 bases left between them. Germline V gives CDR1 KGHSH, CDR2 LQKENI. This CDR3 region has 13 residues.

The genes are TRBV10-3 and TRBJ1-5; perhaps TRBD1 as D (6 bases). V was trimmed by 3 bases and J by 13 bases, leaving 16 bases between them. The CDR3 contains 13 residues. The V gene's germline CDR1 is ENHRY and CDR2 SYGVKD. CDR3 region: CAISERTDLPQHF. CDR3 nucleotides: TGTGCCATCAGTGAAAGGACAGACCTACCACAGCATTTT.

This chain uses TRBV5-4 with TRBJ2-4, with TRBD2 matching 13 bases. Germline-derived CDR1 and CDR2 are SGHNT and YYREEE (reference sequence). The CDR3 is 18 residues long. The V segment lost 0 bases and the J segment 0 bases; nucleotides outside the gene matches: 3. The CDR3 sequence is CASSLGGTSGAAKNIQYF. Written as DNA, the CDR3 is TGTGCCAGCAGCTTGGGCGGGACTAGCGGGGCAGCCAAAAACATTCAGTACTTC.

This clone was seen once. This chain links TRBV6-5 with TRBJ1-4; possibly TRBD1 for D (5 bases). The V end lost 6 bases, the J end lost 1 base, and 9 bases lay between the germline ends. This CDR3 has 14 residues. Germline V lookup: CDR1 MNHEY, CDR2 SVGAGI. CDR3 in amino acids: CASSHRGTNEKLFF. Written as DNA, the CDR3 is TGTGCCAGCAGCCATAGGGGAACTAATGAAAAACTGTTTTTT.

V is TRBV5-1 and J is TRBJ2-1, with D unclear. In germline, CDR1 is SGHRS, CDR2 YFSETQ. Deletions cut 0 bases from V and 15 bases from J, with 10 bases between. The CDR3 has 11 residues. As DNA, the CDR3 is TGCGCCAGCAGCTTGGGGGAAGACCCGTTCTTC. Protein: CASSLGEDPFF.

V gene TRBV5-6 combines with J gene TRBJ2-3, with 14 bases fitting TRBD2. The germline CDR1 and CDR2 sequences are SGHDT and YYEEEE. This CDR3 region has 15 residues. V lost 4 bases and J lost 6; bases outside the gene matches: 4. CDR3 sequence reads: CASSTGTSGSDTQYF. The CDR3 bases are TGTGCCAGCAGCACCGGGACTAGCGGGAGCGATACGCAGTATTTT.

The chain combines TRBV6-1 with TRBJ1-3; 10 nucleotides line up with TRBD1. The CDR3 is 14 amino acids. Germline V lookup: CDR1 MNHNS, CDR2 SASEGT. Trimming at V came to 7 bases and at J to 7 bases, leaving 7 bases not matched to a gene. This CDR3 is CASTIPGQGNTIYF. The CDR3 DNA sequence: TGTGCCAGCACAATACCGGGACAGGGGAACACCATATATTTT.

The chain joins TRBV12-2 to TRBJ2-7; the table's D call TRBD1 went unverified against the DNA. TRBV12-2 is a pseudogene. The CDR3 is 15 amino acids. This CDR3 is CASRFRRDRSSEQYF. The DNA for the CDR3 is TGTGCAAGTCGCTTTCGCCGGGACAGGTCTTCCGAGCAGTACTTC.

Comments on this clone: Other DNA sequences in this specimen translate into the identical CDR3. The V gene is TRBV6-1, the J gene TRBJ2-5, with unresolved D. The CDR3 sequence is 11 residues long. The V gene lost 5 bases and the J gene lost 4 bases, with 5 bases spanning the gap. Germline lookup yields CDR1 MNHNS and CDR2 SASEGT. Here the CDR3 reads CASSYGETQYF. CDR3 nucleotide sequence: TGTGCCAGCAGTTATGGAGAGACCCAGTACTTC.

The V gene is TRBV10-3, the J gene TRBJ2-1, with D perhaps given as TRBD1 or TRBD2 (5 bases each). CDR1 is ENHRY and CDR2 is SYGVKD in the germline V gene. The CDR3 length is 13 residues. V lost 10 bases and J 5 bases, leaving 15 bases between the germline ends. The CDR3, as DNA: TGTGCCACCCACCGGGACCAAAACAATGAGCAGTTCTTC. As protein: CATHRDQNNEQFF.

CDR3 in amino acids: CASSSPSGGRVYDEQFF. CDR3 coding DNA: TGTGCCAGCAGCTCCCCGTCTGGCGGGAGGGTATACGATGAGCAGTTCTTC. This chain links TRBV7-9 with TRBJ2-1, with TRBD2 identical over 9 bases. V shed 4 bases, J shed 8 bases, and the junction held 15 bases outside the gene matches. This CDR3 is 17 amino acids long. CDR1 is SEHNR, CDR2 FQNEAQ, per germline (reference sequence).

The V call is TRBV5-1, the J call TRBJ1-1; D possibly corresponds to TRBD1 (5 bases). Germline V gives CDR1 SGHRS, CDR2 YFSETQ. This CDR3 is 14 amino acids long. V shed 9 bases and J shed 2 bases, with 17 bases lying between them. CDR3 loop: CATSTGTLNTEAFF. CDR3 sequence (DNA): TGCGCCACCTCTACAGGAACTCTAAACACTGAAGCTTTCTTT.

The rearrangement links TRBV5-1 to TRBJ2-3; TRBD1 might be the D (5 bases). The CDR3 spans 16 residues. V gave up 5 bases and J gave up 0 bases, with 16 bases separating them. Looked up from germline, CDR1 is SGHRS and CDR2 is YFSETQ. CDR3 DNA sequence: TGCGCCAGCAGTTCTACCTTGGCAGGGAGCACAGATACGCAGTATTTT. This codes for CASSSTLAGSTDTQYF.

The count of this clone is one. The chain is built from TRBV7-2 and TRBJ2-2; no clear D. The CDR3 loop spans 15 amino acids. The V gene lost 7 bases and the J gene lost 8 bases, with 20 bases spanning the gap. Germline CDR1 is SGHTA and CDR2 is FQGNSA. CDR3 region: CASTLTSATAGELFF. The CDR3, as DNA: TGTGCCAGCACCCTAACCTCGGCTACTGCAGGGGAGCTGTTTTTT.

The gene calls are TRBV5-1 and TRBJ1-1; 7 bases match TRBD1. The CDR3 spans 15 residues. Losses at the gene ends were 4 bases for V and 4 bases for J; bases not matched to a gene: 10. CDR1 and CDR2 (germline): SGHRS, YFSETQ. CDR3 amino acids: CASSPGGGDSTEAFF. CDR3 DNA sequence: TGCGCCAGCAGCCCGGGAGGGGGGGACAGCACTGAAGCTTTCTTT.

The chain is built from TRBV7-9 and TRBJ2-3; D is possibly TRBD1 (6 bases). Trimming cost V 5 bases and J 0 bases, with 12 bases left between them. Germline CDR1 reads SEHNR; CDR2 reads FQNEAQ (reference sequence). CDR3 length: 15 residues. The CDR3 spells CASSQQGTSTDTQYF. The CDR3 region has the DNA TGTGCCAGCAGCCAACAGGGTACTAGCACAGATACGCAGTATTTT.

The rearrangement links TRBV27 to TRBJ1-2; TRBD1 is a possible D gene (5 bases). This CDR3 is 17 amino acids long. Trimming cost V 5 bases and J 2 bases, with 21 bases left between them. CDR1 and CDR2 (germline): MNHEY, SMNVEV (reference sequence). The CDR3 is CASSTRSGEGSNYGYTF. In DNA, the CDR3 is TGTGCCAGCAGTACTAGGTCGGGAGAGGGGTCCAACTATGGCTACACCTTC.

The V gene is TRBV5-1, the J gene TRBJ1-1, with D possibly TRBD1 on 5 matching bases. Looked up from germline, CDR1 is SGHRS and CDR2 is YFSETQ. The CDR3 runs to 14 residues. V was trimmed by 5 bases and J by 10 bases, leaving 21 bases between them. CDR3 DNA: TGCGCCAGCAGGCCTGACGGGGGTCCTTGGGGAGCTTTCTTT. Translation: CASRPDGGPWGAFF.

This sequence joins TRBV11-2 and TRBJ1-2; D gene ambiguous. Germline V gene data show CDR1 as SGHAT and CDR2 as FQNNGV. The CDR3 covers 13 residues. Trimming shortened V by 1 base and J by 4 bases, and 7 bases separated the two germline ends. CDR3 sequence: CASSLGAAYGYTF. CDR3 coding DNA: TGTGCCAGCAGCTTAGGGGCAGCCTATGGCTACACCTTC.

This clone has a single count. The chain employs TRBV29-1 and TRBJ2-1; D is perhaps TRBD1 (5 bases). The CDR3 consists of 12 residues. Looked up from germline, CDR1 is SQVTM and CDR2 is ANQGSEA. V lost 5 bases and J lost 12, with 17 bases in between. The CDR3 protein is CSVWDRHQGQFF. CDR3 DNA sequence: TGCAGCGTTTGGGATAGACATCAGGGGCAGTTCTTC.

The J gene is TRBJ2-2, the V gene TRBV29-1; possible D gene TRBD1, 5 bases. Trimming removed 4 bases from V and 2 bases from J, with 11 bases in between. This CDR3 has 14 residues. The germline gives CDR1 SQVTM, CDR2 ANQGSEA. Written as DNA, the CDR3 is TGCAGCGTTGTTAGGGGTACAAACACCGGGGAGCTGTTTTTT. It translates to CSVVRGTNTGELFF.

The J gene is TRBJ2-7, the V gene TRBV11-3; D is unclear. Trimming took 2 bases from V and 2 from J, leaving 7 bases between them. Per the germline V gene, CDR1 is SGHNT and CDR2 is YENEEA. There are 13 residues in the CDR3. CDR3 region: CASSLSDAYEQYF. CDR3 nucleotides: TGTGCCAGCAGCTTATCAGATGCCTACGAGCAGTACTTC.

The J gene is TRBJ2-7, the V gene TRBV18; 7 bases are shared with TRBD2. The CDR3 is 14 residues long. Looked up from germline, CDR1 is KGHSH and CDR2 is LQKENI. The trim removed 6 bases at V and 7 bases at J, leaving 12 bases unmatched. CDR3 loop: CASSSGTILGEQYF. The CDR3, as DNA: TGTGCCAGCTCCTCCGGGACTATCCTCGGAGAGCAGTACTTC.

CDR3 protein: CSVIHGGREPGELFF. The DNA of the CDR3 is TGCAGCGTCATCCACGGGGGGCGGGAGCCCGGGGAGCTGTTTTTT. The V call is TRBV29-1, the J call TRBJ2-2, with a possible D match to TRBD2 (7 bases). The V gene's germline CDR1 is SQVTM and CDR2 ANQGSEA. This CDR3 has 15 residues. With 6 bases removed from V and 6 bases from J, the gap between germline ends came to 20 bases.

This sequence joins TRBV6-5 and TRBJ2-7, with D tentatively TRBD1 or TRBD2 (5 bases each). V lost 5 bases and J 7 bases, leaving 12 bases between the germline ends. The CDR3 totals 12 residues. The germline V gene has CDR1 MNHEY and CDR2 SVGAGI. The CDR3 sequence is CASSPGAAEQYF. CDR3 sequence (DNA): TGTGCCAGCAGTCCCGGGGCCGCGGAGCAGTACTTC.